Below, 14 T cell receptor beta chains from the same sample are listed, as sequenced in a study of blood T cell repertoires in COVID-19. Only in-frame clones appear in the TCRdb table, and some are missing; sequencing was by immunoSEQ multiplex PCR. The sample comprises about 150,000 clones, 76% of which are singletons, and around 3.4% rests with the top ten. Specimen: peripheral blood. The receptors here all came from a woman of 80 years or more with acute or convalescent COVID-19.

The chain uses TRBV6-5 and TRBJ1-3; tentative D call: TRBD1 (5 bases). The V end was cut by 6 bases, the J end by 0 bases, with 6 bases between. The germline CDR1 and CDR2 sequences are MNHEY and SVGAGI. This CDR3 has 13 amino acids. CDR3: CASRGLSGNTIYF. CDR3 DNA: TGTGCCAGCAGGGGGCTCTCTGGAAACACCATATATTTT.

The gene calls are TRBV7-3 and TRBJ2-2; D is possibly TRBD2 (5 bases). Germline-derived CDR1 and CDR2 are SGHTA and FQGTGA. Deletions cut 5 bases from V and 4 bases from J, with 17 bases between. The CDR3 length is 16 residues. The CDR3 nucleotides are TGTGCCAGCAGCACATACACCGGACTCTCCACCGGGGAGCTGTTTTTT. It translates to CASSTYTGLSTGELFF.

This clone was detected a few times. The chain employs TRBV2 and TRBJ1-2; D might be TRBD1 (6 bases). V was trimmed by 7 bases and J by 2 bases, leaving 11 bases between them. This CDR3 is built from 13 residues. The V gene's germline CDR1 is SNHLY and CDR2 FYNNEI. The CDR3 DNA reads TGTGCCAGCAAGGGGACACCGAACTATGGCTACACCTTC. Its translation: CASKGTPNYGYTF.

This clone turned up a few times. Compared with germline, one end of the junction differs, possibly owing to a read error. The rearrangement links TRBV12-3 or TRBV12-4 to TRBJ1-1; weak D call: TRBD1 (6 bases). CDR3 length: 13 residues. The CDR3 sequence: CASSLPPGVEGVF. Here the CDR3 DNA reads TGTGCCAGCAGTTTACCCCCAGGGGTCGAGGGCGTCTTT.

In nucleotides, the CDR3 is TGTGCCAGCAGAAATCAGGGTGAAGGGCAAGAGACCCAGTACTTC. Amino acids: CASRNQGEGQETQYF. The chain is built from TRBV2 and TRBJ2-5, with D possibly being TRBD1 (5 bases). Germline-derived CDR1 and CDR2 are SNHLY and FYNNEI. The V end lost 6 bases, the J end lost 2 bases, and 16 bases lay between the germline ends. The CDR3 is made up of 15 amino acids.

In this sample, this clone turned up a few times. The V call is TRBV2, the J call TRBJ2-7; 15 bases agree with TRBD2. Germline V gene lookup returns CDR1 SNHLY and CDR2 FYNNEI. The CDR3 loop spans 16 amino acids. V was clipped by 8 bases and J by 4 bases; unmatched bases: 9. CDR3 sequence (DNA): TGTGCCAGCCGGACTAGCGGGGGGGCGCGGATTTACGAGCAGTACTTC. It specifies CASRTSGGARIYEQYF.

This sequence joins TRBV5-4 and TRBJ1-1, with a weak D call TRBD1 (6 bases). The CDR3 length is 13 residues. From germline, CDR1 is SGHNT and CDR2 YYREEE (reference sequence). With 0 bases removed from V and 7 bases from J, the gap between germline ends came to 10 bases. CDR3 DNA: TGTGCCAGCAGCTTGGGACAGGAAAGTGAAGCTTTCTTT. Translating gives CASSLGQESEAFF. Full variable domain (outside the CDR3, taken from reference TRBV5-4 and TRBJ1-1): ETGVTQSPTHLIKTRGQQVTLRCSSQSGHNTVSWYQQALGQGPQFIFQYYREEENGRGNFPPRFSGLQFPNYSSELNVNALELDDSALYLCASSLGQESEAFFGQGTRLTVV.

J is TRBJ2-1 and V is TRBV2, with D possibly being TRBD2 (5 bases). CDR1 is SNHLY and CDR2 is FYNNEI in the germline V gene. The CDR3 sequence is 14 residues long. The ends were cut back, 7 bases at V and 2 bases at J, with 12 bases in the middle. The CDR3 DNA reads TGTGCCAGCACGGCGGGCCGGACCTACAATGAGCAGTTCTTC. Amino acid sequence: CASTAGRTYNEQFF. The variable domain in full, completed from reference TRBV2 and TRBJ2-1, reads EPEVTQTPSHQVTQMGQEVILRCVPISNHLYFYWYRQILGQKVEFLVSFYNNEISEKSEIFDDQFSVERPDGSNFTLKIRSTKLEDSAMYFCASTAGRTYNEQFFGPGTRLTVL.

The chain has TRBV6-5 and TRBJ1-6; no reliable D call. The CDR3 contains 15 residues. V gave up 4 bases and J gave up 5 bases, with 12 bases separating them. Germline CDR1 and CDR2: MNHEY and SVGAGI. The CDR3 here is CASSSGPGNNSPLHF. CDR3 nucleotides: TGTGCCAGCAGTTCCGGACCGGGGAATAATTCACCCCTCCACTTT.

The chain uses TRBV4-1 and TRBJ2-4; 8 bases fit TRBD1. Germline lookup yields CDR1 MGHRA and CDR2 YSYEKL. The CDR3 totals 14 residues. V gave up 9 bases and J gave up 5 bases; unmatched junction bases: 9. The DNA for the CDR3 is TGCGCCAGTAAGGACAGGGAGCAAGAAAACATTCAGTACTTC. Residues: CASKDREQENIQYF.

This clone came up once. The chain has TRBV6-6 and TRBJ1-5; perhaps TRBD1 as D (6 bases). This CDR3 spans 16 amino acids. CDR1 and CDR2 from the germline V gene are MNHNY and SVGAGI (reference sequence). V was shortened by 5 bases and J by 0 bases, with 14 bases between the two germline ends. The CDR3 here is CASSPMDRNSNQPQHF. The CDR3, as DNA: TGTGCCAGCAGTCCGATGGACAGAAATAGCAATCAGCCCCAGCATTTT.

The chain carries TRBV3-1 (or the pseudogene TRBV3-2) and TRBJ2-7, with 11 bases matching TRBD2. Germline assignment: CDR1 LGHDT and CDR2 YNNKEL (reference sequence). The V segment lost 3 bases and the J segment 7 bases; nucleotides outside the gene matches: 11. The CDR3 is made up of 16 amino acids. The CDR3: CASSQMPGLAAGEQYF. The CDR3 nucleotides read TGTGCCAGCAGCCAGATGCCGGGACTAGCGGCTGGGGAGCAGTACTTC.

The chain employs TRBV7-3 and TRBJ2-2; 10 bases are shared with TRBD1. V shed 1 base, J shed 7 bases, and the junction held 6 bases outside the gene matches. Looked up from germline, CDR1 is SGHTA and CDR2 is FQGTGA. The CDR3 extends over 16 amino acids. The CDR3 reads CASSLRPGQGIGELFF. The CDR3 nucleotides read TGTGCCAGCAGCTTAAGGCCGGGACAGGGGATCGGGGAGCTGTTTTTT.

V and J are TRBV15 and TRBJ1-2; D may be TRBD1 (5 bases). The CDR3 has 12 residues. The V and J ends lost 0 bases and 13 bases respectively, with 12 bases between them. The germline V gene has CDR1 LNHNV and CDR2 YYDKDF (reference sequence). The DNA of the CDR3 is TGTGCCACCAGCAGAGAGCTCTTTGGGGCCACCTTC. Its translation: CATSRELFGATF.